Listed below are T cell receptor beta chains from one sample, sequenced in a study of blood T cell repertoires in COVID-19. Repertoires were generated with immunoSEQ multiplex PCR, while TCRdb's copy carries only in-frame clones and drops some. The data hold about 160,000 clones, with around 82% observed a single time. The specimen was peripheral blood. The receptors were sampled from a woman in her 40s with COVID-19, enrolled during active disease. The CDR3 runs from the conserved cysteine through the conserved F or W. The D gene is left open where the match is weak. Size values are once, few and many counts, or a class for expanded clones, and some rows have none.

NA	NA	TRBV9	TRBJ2-3	TGTGCCAGCAGCAGGGGACTGGTTAGCACAGATACGCAGTATTTT	CASSRGLVSTDTQYF
NA	TRBD2	TRBV7-9	TRBJ2-1	TGTGCCAGCAGCCCAGGACTAGCGGGGGGGACTTCCTACAATGAGCAGTTCTTC	CASSPGLAGGTSYNEQFF
NA	NA	TRBV3-1/TRBV3-2	TRBJ2-1	TGTGCCAGCAGCCAAACAGATGAGCAGTTCTTC	CASSQTDEQFF
NA	NA	TRBV2	TRBJ1-1	TGTGCCAGGAACTCGAGGGGGGGAACTGAAGCTTTCTTT	CARNSRGGTEAFF
NA	TRBD1	TRBV2	TRBJ2-3	TGTGCCAGCAGTCCAGGGGGCGGCACAGATACGCAGTATTTT	CASSPGGGTDTQYF
NA	TRBD1	TRBV28	TRBJ2-5	TGTGCCAGCACCTACCGGGACAGGCGCCCCCAGTACTTC	CASTYRDRRPQYF
NA	NA	TRBV2	TRBJ1-4	TGTGCCAGCAGTGAACGCAGCGGCGGGGGTGAAAAACTGTTTTTT	CASSERSGGGEKLFF
NA	TRBD1	TRBV15	TRBJ2-7	TGTGCCACCAGCCTTCGACAGGGCTCCTACGAGCAGTACTTC	CATSLRQGSYEQYF
few	NA	TRBV7-3	TRBJ1-2	TGTGCCAGCAGCTCCGACGGGGGAAGCGGTGGCTACACCTTC	CASSSDGGSGGYTF
NA	TRBD1	TRBV19	TRBJ1-1	TGTGCCAGTAGTGTCCGGGACAGGGAACGTGAAGCTTTCTTT	CASSVRDREREAFF
few	NA	TRBV4-1	TRBJ2-1	TGCGCCAGCAGCACCCAGGGCAGCTCCTACAATGAGCAGTTCTTC	CASSTQGSSYNEQFF
NA	NA	TRBV5-1	TRBJ1-1	TGCGCCAGCAGCTTTGGATCCACAGGGAACACTGAAGCTTTCTTT	CASSFGSTGNTEAFF
NA	TRBD2	TRBV27	TRBJ2-2	TGTGCCAGCAGTTTATCCGGGGGGGGTAGCCCCGGGGAGCTGTTTTTT	CASSLSGGGSPGELFF
NA	NA	TRBV9	TRBJ2-1	TGTGCCAGCAGCCCCCTAGCCGGGAATGAGCAGTTCTTC	CASSPLAGNEQFF
few	TRBD1	TRBV2	TRBJ2-2	TGTGCCAGCAGTGTACGTTGGGACAGGGGAACCGGGGAGCTGTTTTTT	CASSVRWDRGTGELFF
NA	NA	TRBV9	TRBJ1-1	TGTGCCAGCAGCTTTACAGGGTACGGTGAAGCTTTCTTT	CASSFTGYGEAFF
NA	NA	TRBV4-1	TRBJ2-2	TGCGCCAGCAGCCAAACCCCCGGCGGGGAGCTGTTTTTT	CASSQTPGGELFF
NA	TRBD1	TRBV3-1/TRBV3-2	TRBJ2-7	TGTGCCAGCAGCCAAGATGGGGGACAGGGAAGGTACGAGCAGTACTTC	CASSQDGGQGRYEQYF